This TCR beta chain is from a study of beta chain features in type 1 diabetes. Regarding the study as a whole: The study found moderately but significantly shorter TCRB CDR3s in all four CD4+ subsets of Type 1 diabetes patients.

cDNA synthesis used the whole RNA isolate, giving expressed TCRB sequences. Clones were read by immunoSEQ multiplex PCR, and TCRdb kept only the in-frame ones, dropping some. This table holds 640,000 or so clones, around 15% found once. CDR3 length equals 16 residues. Trimming shortened V by 3 bases and J by 1 base, and 15 bases separated the two germline ends. Germline V gene sequence: CDR1 KGHSH, CDR2 LQKENI. Concerning this clone itself: The antigen is not known.

The specimen was naive CD4+ T cells from blood. The sequence came from a man between 18 and 29 years old with type 1 diabetes. V and J are TRBV18 and TRBJ1-1; D might be TRBD1 (6 bases). CDR3 DNA sequence: TGTGCCAGCTCACCCTCGATCCAGGGGTCGAACACTGAAGCTTTCTTT. Translated, it gives CASSPSIQGSNTEAFF. Looking up the rest from reference TRBV18 and TRBJ1-1 gives the full variable domain: NAGVMQNPRHLVRRRGQEARLRCSPMKGHSHVYWYRQLPEEGLKFMVYLQKENIIDESGMPKERFSAEFPKEGPSILRIQQVVRGDSAAYFCASSPSIQGSNTEAFFGQGTRLTVV.